These T cell receptor beta chains were read from a single sample in a study of PD-1 blockade in classical Hodgkin lymphoma. The protocol was immunoSEQ multiplex PCR, while the TCRdb copy is restricted to in-frame clones and leaves out a portion. The sample records roughly 97,000 clones, roughly 88% being singletons. The source material was peripheral blood mononuclear cells (PBMCs), sampled at baseline. The source is a human donor with classical Hodgkin lymphoma. Both conserved end residues are part of each CDR3. The D gene is left open where the match is weak. Clone size, where shown, is once, few, many, or a class for clones that have expanded.

d_call j_call v_call clone_size cdr3_nt cdr3_aa
TRBD2 TRBJ2-1 TRBV7-6 . TGTGCCAGCAGCCCGGCGGGACTAGCGGGAGGGCTTGAGCAGTTCTTC CASSPAGLAGGLEQFF
TRBD2 TRBJ2-1 TRBV7-2 . TGTGCCAGCAGCTCAACTAGCGTTTACAATGAGCAGTTCTTC CASSSTSVYNEQFF
TRBD2 TRBJ2-3 TRBV7-9 . TGTGCCAGCAGGCCTAGCGGGAGGCCCTTCACAGATACGCAGTATTTT CASRPSGRPFTDTQYF
TRBD2 TRBJ2-5 TRBV7-8 . TGTGCCAGCAGCCCCCAACGGGTGGGACTAGCGGGAGGACGGGAGACCCAGTACTTC CASSPQRVGLAGGRETQYF
. TRBJ2-2 TRBV7-3 . TGTGCCAGCAGCTTACGTAGCGAAAACACCGGGGAGCTGTTTTTT CASSLRSENTGELFF
TRBD1 TRBJ2-7 TRBV28 . TGTGCCAGCAGTACAAGACAGGGGACCTACGAGCAGTACTTC CASSTRQGTYEQYF
. TRBJ1-4 TRBV6-1 . TGTGCCAGCACCGGGCCCTATGAAAAACTGTTTTTT CASTGPYEKLFF
TRBD1 TRBJ2-7 TRBV10-3 . TGTGCCATCAGTGAGCACCAGGGACAGGCGAACGAGCAGTACTTC CAISEHQGQANEQYF
TRBD2 TRBJ2-3 TRBV19 many TGTGCCAGTAGTAGCGGACTAGCGGACTACACAGATACGCAGTATTTT CASSSGLADYTDTQYF
TRBD2 TRBJ2-3 TRBV30 . TGTGCCTGGAGCGGGGGGGGAGATACGCAGTATTTT CAWSGGGDTQYF
TRBD1 TRBJ1-3 TRBV28 . TGTGCCGGACAGGGGGCCTCTGGAAACACCATATATTTT CAGQGASGNTIYF
. TRBJ2-7 TRBV4-1 . TGCGCCAGCAGCCAGGGACTTGCCTCCTACGAGCAGTACTTC CASSQGLASYEQYF
. TRBJ2-1 TRBV7-2 . TGTGCCAGCGGGCCCGCGGGACTCTCCTACAATGAGCAGTTCTTC CASGPAGLSYNEQFF
. TRBJ2-5 TRBV2 . TGTGCCAGCATCCAGGGTGGGGAGACCCAGTACTTC CASIQGGETQYF
. TRBJ1-2 TRBV27 . TGTGCCAGCAGTTTTAGGGGGGACAAATATGGCTACACCTTC CASSFRGDKYGYTF
TRBD1 TRBJ2-7 TRBV7-2 . TGTGCCAGCAGCTTGGGACAGGGCGACGAGCAGTACTTC CASSLGQGDEQYF
. TRBJ1-1 TRBV5-1 . TGCGCCAGCAGCTTGGCCGAGGGTCTTGAAGCTTTCTTT CASSLAEGLEAFF
TRBD2 TRBJ2-3 TRBV27 medium-sized TGTGCCAGCAGTTCCCATATAGCGGGGGCCAGCACAGATACGCAGTATTTT CASSSHIAGASTDTQYF
TRBD1 TRBJ1-2 TRBV11-2 once TGTGCCAGCAGCTTAGCCGGGACAGGGGGCGCGGGCTACACCTTC CASSLAGTGGAGYTF